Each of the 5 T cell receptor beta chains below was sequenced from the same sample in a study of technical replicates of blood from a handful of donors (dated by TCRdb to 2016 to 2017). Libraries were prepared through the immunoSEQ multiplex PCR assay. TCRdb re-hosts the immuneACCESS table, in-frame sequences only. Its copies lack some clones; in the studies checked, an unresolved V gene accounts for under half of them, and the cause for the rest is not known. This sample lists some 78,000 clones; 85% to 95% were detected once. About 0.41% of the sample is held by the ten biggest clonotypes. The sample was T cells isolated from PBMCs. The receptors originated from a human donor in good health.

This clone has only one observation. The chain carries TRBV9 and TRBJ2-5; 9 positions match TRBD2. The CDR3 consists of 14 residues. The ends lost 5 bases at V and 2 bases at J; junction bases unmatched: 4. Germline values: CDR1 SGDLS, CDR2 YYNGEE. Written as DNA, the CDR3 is TGTGCCAGCAGTCTTAGCGGGGGTCAAGAGACCCAGTACTTC. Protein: CASSLSGGQETQYF. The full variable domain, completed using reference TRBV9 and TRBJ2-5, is DSGVTQTPKHLITATGQRVTLRCSPRSGDLSVYWYQQSLDQGLQFLIQYYNGEERAKGNILERFSAQQFPDLHSELNLSSLELGDSALYFCASSLSGGQETQYFGPGTRLLVL.

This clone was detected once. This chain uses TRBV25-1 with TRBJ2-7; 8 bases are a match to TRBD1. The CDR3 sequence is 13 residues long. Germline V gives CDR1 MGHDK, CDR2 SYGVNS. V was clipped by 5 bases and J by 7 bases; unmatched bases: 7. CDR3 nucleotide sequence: TGTGCCAGCAGTCGACAGGGGTTTTTGGAGCAGTACTTC. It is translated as CASSRQGFLEQYF.

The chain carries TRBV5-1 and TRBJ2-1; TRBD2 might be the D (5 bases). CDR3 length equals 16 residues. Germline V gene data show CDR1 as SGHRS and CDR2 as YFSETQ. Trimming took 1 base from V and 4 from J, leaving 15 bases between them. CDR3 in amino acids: CASSLTPGGGYNEQFF. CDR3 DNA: TGCGCCAGCAGCTTGACTCCGGGCGGAGGTTACAATGAGCAGTTCTTC.

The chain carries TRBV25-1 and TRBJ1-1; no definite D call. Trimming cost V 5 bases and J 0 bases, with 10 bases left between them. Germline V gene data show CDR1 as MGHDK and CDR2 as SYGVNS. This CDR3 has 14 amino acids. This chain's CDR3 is CASSSLSMNTEAFF. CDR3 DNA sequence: TGTGCCAGCAGTTCGTTGAGCATGAACACTGAAGCTTTCTTT.

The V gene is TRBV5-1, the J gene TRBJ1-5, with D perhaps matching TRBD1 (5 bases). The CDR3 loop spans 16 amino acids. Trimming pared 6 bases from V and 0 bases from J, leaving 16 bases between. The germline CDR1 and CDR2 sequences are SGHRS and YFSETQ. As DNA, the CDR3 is TGCGCCAGCACCCGGCACAGGACTAATAGCAATCAGCCCCAGCATTTT. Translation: CASTRHRTNSNQPQHF.